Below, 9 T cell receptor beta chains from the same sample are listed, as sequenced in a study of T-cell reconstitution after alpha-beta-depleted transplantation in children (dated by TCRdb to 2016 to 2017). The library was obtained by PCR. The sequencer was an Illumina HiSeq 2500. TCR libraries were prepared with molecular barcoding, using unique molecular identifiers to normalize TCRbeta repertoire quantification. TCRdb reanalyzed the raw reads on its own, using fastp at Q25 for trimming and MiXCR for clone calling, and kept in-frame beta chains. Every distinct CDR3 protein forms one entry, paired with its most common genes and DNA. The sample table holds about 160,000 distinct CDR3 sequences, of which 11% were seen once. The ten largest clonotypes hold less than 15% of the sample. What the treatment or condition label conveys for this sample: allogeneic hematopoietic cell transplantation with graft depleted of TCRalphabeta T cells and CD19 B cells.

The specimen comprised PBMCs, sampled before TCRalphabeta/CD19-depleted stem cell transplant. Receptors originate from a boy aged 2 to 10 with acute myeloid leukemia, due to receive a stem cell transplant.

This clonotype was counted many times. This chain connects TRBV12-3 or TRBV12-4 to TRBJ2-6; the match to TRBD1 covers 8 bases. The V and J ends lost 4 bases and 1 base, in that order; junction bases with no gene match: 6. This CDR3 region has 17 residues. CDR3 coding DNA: TGTGCCAGCAGTTCGACAGGGGTCTTATCTGGGGCCAACGTCCTGACTTTC. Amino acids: CASSSTGVLSGANVLTF.

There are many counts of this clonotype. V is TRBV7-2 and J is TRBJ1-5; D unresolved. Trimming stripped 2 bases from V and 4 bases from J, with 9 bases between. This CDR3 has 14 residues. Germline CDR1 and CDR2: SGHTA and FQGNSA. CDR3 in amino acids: CASSLSSGNQPQHF. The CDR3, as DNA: TGTGCCAGCAGCTTATCCTCGGGGAATCAGCCCCAGCATTTT.

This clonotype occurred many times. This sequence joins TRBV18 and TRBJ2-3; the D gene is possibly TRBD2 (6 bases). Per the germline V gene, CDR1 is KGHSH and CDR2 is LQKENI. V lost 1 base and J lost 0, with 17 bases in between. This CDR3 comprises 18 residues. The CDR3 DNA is TGTGCCAGCTCACCACGACGAGCTAGCGCGACTAGCACAGATACGCAGTATTTT. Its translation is CASSPRRASATSTDTQYF. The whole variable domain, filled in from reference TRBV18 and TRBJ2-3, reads NAGVMQNPRHLVRRRGQEARLRCSPMKGHSHVYWYRQLPEEGLKFMVYLQKENIIDESGMPKERFSAEFPKEGPSILRIQQVVRGDSAAYFCASSPRRASATSTDTQYFGPGTRLTVL.

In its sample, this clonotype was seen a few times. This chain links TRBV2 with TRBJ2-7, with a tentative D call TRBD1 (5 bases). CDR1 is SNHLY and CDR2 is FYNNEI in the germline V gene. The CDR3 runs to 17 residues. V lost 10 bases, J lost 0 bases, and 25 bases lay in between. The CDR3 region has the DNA TGTGCCAAAGGCGGTGAGAGGCCAGGGATCCTCTCCTACGAGCAGTACTTC. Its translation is CAKGGERPGILSYEQYF.

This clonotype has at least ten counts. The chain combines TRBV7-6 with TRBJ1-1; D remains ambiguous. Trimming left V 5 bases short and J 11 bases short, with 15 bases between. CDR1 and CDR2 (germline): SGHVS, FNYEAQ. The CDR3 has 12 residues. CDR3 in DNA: TGTGCCAGCAGCCTGGACGGCTTGAAGGCTTTCTTT. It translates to CASSLDGLKAFF. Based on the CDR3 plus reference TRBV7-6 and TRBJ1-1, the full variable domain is GAGVSQSPRYKVTKRGQDVALRCDPISGHVSLYWYRQALGQGPEFLTYFNYEAQQDKSGLPNDRFSAERPEGSISTLTIQRTEQRDSAMYRCASSLDGLKAFFGQGTRLTVV.

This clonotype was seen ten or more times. CDR3 in DNA: TGCAGTGCCGAGCTGACAGGGGGCTCCTACGAGCAGTACTTC. This gives the protein CSAELTGGSYEQYF. The chain combines TRBV20-1 with TRBJ2-7, with 9 bases aligning to TRBD1. There are 14 residues in the CDR3. Trimming took 6 bases from V and 0 from J; bases not matched to a gene: 6. Germline loops: CDR1 DFQATT, CDR2 SNEGSKA (reference sequence).

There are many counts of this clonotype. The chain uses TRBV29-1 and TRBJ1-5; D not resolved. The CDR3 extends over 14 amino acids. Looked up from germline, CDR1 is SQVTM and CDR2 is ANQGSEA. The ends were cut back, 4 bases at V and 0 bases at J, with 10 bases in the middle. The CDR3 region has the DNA TGCAGCGTTGGTGGTTTTGATAGCAATCAGCCCCAGCATTTT. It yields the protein CSVGGFDSNQPQHF.

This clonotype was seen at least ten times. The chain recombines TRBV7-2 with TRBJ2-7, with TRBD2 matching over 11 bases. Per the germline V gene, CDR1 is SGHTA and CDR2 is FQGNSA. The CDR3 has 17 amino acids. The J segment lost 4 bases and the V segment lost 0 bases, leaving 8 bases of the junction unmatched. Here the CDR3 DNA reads TGTGCCAGCAGCTTAGCCCGTATAGCGGGGGGGCCTTACGAGCAGTACGTC. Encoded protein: CASSLARIAGGPYEQYV.

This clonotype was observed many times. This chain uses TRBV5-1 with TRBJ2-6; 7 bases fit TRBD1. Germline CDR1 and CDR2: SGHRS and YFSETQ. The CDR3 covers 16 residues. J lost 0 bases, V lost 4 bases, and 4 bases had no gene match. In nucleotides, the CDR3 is TGCGCCAGCAGCAAGGACAGGACCTCTGGGGCCAACGTCCTGACTTTC. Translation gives CASSKDRTSGANVLTF.